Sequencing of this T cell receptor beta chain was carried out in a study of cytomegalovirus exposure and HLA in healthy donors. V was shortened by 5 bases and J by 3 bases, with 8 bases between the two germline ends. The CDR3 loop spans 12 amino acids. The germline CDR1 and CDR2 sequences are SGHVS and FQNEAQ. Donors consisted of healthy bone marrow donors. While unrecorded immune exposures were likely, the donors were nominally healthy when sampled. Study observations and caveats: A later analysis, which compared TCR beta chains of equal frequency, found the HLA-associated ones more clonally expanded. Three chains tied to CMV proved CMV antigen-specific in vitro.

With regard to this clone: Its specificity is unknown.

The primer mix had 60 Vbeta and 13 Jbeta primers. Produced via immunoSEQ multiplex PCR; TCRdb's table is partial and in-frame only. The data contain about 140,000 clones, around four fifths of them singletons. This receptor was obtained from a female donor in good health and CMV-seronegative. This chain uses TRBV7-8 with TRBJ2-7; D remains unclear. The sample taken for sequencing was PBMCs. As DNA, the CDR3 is TGTGCCAGCAGCACACAAGACTACGAGCAGTACTTC. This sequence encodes CASSTQDYEQYF. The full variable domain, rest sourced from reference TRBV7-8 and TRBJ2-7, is GAGVSQSPRYKVAKRGQDVALRCDPISGHVSLFWYQQALGQGPEFLTYFQNEAQLDKSGLPSDRFFAERPEGSVSTLKIQRTQQEDSAVYLCASSTQDYEQYFGPGTRLTVT.